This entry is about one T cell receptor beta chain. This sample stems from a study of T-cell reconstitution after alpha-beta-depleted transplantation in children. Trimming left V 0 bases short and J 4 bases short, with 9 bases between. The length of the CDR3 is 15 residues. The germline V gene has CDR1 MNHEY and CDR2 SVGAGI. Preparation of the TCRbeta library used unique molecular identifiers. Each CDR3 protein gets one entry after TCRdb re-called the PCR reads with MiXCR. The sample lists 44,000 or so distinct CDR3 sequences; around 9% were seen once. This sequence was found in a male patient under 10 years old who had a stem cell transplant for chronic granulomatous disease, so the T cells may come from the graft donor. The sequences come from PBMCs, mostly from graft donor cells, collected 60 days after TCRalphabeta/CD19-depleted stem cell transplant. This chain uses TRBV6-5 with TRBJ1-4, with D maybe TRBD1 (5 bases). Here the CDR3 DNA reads TGTGCCAGCAGTTACTCTACCAGGGTTAATGAAAAACTGTTTTTT. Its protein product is CASSYSTRVNEKLFF.